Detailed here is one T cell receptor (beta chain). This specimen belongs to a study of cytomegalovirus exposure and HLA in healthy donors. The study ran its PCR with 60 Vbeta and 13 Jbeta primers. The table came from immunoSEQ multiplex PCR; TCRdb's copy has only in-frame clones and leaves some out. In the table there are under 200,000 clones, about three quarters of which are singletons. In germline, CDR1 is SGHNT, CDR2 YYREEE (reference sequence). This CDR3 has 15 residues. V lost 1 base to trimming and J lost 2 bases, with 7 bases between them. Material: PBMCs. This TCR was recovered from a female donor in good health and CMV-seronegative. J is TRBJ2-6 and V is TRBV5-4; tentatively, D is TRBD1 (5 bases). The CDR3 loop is CASSLRGTGANVLTF. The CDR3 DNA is TGTGCCAGCAGCTTGAGGGGCACTGGGGCCAACGTCCTGACTTTC.